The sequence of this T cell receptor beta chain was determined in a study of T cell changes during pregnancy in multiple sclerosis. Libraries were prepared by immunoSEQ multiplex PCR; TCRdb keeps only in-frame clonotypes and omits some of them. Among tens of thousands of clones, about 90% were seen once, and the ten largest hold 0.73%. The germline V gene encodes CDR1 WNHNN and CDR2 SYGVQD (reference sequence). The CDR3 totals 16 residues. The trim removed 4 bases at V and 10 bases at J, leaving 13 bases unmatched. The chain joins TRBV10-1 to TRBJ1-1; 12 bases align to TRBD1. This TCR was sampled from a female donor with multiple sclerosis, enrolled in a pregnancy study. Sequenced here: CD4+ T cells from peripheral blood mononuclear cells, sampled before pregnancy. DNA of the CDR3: TGCGCCAGCAGTGCATCCTCCGGGACAGGGGGCGGGGGAGCTTTCTTT. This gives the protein CASSASSGTGGGGAFF.